Sequencing of this T cell receptor beta chain was carried out in a study of blood T cell repertoires in COVID-19. Germline CDR1 is MGHRA and CDR2 is YSYEKL. CDR3 length equals 17 residues. The V gene end was trimmed by 3 bases and the J gene end by 1 base; junction bases not matched to a gene: 6. Sequencing was performed with immunoSEQ multiplex PCR; in TCRdb, only in-frame clones are kept and a portion is missing. The sample holds 81,000 or so clones, 70% to 90% seen once. The rearrangement uses TRBV4-1 and TRBJ2-3, with 11 bases aligning to TRBD2. The sequence was obtained from a man aged 50 to 59 with COVID-19, enrolled during active disease. The sequenced sample consisted of peripheral blood. CDR3: CASSHRLAGLGTDTQYF. CDR3 DNA: TGCGCCAGCAGCCACCGACTAGCGGGATTAGGCACAGATACGCAGTATTTT.